This TCR beta chain was recorded in a study of T cells in women clearing cervical HPV infection. Whole-study results and caveats: Richness differences could reflect unmeasured T-cell content per sample. Repertoire richness, not evenness, was significantly elevated in CIN3+ cases versus controls.

About this clone itself: Its antigen is still unknown. From the germline J gene comes the end of the CDR3, since the read stops 3 residues before it.

Trimming removed 6 bases from V and 3 bases from J, with 14 bases in between. CDR1 is MNHEY, CDR2 SVGEGT, per germline. The CDR3 has 14 residues. TCRdb's table, derived via immunoSEQ multiplex PCR, lists solely in-frame clones and lacks some. The listing contains 30,000 to 45,000 clones. The V call is TRBV6-2 or TRBV6-3, the J call TRBJ1-1; D remains unclear. The sequenced material came from blood buffy coat. The sequence came from a woman aged 18 to 69 with a cervical HPV16 infection that either progressed to CIN3+ or cleared (not recorded which). This CDR3 is CASSLEGVDTEAFF. The sequenced CDR3 bases are TGTGCCAGCAGCTTAGAGGGTGTGGACACTGAA.